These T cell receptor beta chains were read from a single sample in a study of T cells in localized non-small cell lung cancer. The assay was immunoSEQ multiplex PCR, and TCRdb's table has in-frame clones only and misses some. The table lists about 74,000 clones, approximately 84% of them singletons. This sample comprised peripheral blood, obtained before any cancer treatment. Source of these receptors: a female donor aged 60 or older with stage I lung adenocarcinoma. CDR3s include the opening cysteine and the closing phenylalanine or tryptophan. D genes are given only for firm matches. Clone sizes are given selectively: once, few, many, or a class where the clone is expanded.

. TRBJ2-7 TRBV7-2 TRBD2 CASSWLAGAYEQYF TGTGCCAGCAGCTGGCTAGCGGGAGCCTACGAGCAGTACTTC
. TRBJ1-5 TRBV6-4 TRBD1 CASSPGQGGNQPQHF TGTGCCAGCAGTCCCGGACAGGGTGGCAATCAGCCCCAGCATTTT
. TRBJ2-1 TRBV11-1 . CASSLLIYEQFF TGTGCCAGCAGCTTATTAATCTATGAGCAGTTCTTC
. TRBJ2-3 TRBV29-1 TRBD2 CSVVLAGGQTDTQYF TGCAGCGTTGTCCTAGCGGGAGGCCAAACAGATACGCAGTATTTT
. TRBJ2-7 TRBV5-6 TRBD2 CASSPGLAGGPSYEQYF TGTGCCAGCAGCCCCGGACTAGCGGGGGGCCCCTCCTACGAGCAGTACTTC
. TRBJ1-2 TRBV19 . CASSPRRSGAAGYTF TGTGCCAGTAGTCCCAGACGTTCCGGGGCCGCTGGCTACACCTTC
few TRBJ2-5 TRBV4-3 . CASSRDTSAETQYF TGCGCCAGCAGCCGGGACACCTCGGCGGAGACCCAGTACTTC
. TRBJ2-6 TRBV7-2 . CASSRQAAGANVLTF TGTGCCAGCAGCCGACAGGCCGCCGGGGCCAACGTCCTGACTTTC
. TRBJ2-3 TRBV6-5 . CASSRGALSTDTQYF TGTGCCAGCAGCCGGGGAGCACTGAGCACAGATACGCAGTATTTT
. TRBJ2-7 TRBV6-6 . CASSYTGPYEQYF TGTGCCAGCAGTTACACGGGCCCCTACGAGCAGTACTTC
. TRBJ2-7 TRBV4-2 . CASSQGGAYEQYF TGTGCCAGCAGCCAAGGAGGGGCATACGAGCAGTACTTC
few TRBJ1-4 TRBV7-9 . CASTLGTTNEKLFF TGTGCCAGCACCCTGGGAACAACTAATGAAAAACTGTTTTTT
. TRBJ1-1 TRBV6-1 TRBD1 CASSRQGSSTEAFF TGTGCCAGCAGCAGACAGGGCTCAAGCACTGAAGCTTTCTTT
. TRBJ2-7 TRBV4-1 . CASSPGYEQYF TGCGCCAGCAGCCCGGGCTACGAGCAGTACTTC
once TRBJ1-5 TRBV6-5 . CASSRGQHSNQPQHF TGTGCCAGCAGCCGCGGACAACATAGCAATCAGCCCCAGCATTTT
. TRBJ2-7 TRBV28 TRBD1 CASTAVRTGVYEQYF TGTGCCAGCACCGCCGTCCGGACAGGGGTCTACGAGCAGTACTTC
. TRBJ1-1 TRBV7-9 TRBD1 CASSLAGQGEAFF TGTGCCAGCAGCTTAGCTGGACAGGGTGAGGCTTTCTTT